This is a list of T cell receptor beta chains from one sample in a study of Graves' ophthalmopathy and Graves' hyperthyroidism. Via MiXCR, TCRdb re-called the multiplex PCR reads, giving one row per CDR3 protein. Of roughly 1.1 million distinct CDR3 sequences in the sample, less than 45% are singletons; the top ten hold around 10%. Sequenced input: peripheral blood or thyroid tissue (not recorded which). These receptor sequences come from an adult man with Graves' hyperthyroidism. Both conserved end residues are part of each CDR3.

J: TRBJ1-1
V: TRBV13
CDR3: CASSLPGDAEAFF

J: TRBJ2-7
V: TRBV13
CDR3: CASSLRGSRDGEQYF

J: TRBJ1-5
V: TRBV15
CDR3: CATSRDGSPRDSNQPQHF

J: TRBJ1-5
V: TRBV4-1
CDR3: CASSQEGTNQPQHF

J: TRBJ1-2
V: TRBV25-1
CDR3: CASSEFRQDNGYTF

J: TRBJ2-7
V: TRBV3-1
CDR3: CASSQDYRATYEQYF

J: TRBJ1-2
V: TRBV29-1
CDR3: CSVSTDYGYTF

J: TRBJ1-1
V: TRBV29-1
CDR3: CSVGFNTGMGTEAFF

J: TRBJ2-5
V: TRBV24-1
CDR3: CATSDGTSGNQETQYF

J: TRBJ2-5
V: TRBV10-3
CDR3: CAISRTGDQETQYF

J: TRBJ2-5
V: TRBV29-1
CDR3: CSSLLGQWETQYF

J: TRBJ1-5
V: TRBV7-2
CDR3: CASSNSGGGNQPQHF

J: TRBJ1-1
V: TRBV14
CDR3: CASSQRGPTNTEAFF

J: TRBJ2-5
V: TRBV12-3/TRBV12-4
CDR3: CASSLMGIWGEETQYF

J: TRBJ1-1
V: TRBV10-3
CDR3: CASSASRNTEAFF

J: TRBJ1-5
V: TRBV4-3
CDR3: CASSQDPSPPGASNQPQHF

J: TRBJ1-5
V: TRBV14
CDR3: CATPQPHSNQPQHF

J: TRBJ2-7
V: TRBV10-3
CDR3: CAISETDRQGHEQYF

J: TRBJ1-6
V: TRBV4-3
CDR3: CASSQDGLNSPLHF

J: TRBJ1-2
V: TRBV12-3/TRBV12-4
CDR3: CASSSPGTGGVTTF

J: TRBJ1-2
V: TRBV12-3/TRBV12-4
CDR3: CASSSRRTGYGYTF

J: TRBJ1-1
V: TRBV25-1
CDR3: CASERQGGWTEAFF

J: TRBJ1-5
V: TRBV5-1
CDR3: CASSLAAGDREYEHF

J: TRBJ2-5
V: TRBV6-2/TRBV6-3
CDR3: CASSVLGGGLAKETQYF

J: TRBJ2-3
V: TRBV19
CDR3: CASKKGPSTDTQYF

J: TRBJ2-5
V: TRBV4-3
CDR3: CASSQPTRSSQETQYF

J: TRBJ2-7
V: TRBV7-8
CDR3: CASSVERGLGEQYF

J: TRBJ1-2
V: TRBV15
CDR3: CATSSRGPSLGDGYTF

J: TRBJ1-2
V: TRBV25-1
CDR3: CATNQAPIQGNGYTF

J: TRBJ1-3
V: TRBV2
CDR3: CASSLGQGPGNTIYF

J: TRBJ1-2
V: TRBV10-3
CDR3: CAISVRTGLSPF

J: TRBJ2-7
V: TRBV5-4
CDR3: CASSSGQRDVWQYF

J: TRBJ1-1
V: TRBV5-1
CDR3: CASRPGRGSTEAFF

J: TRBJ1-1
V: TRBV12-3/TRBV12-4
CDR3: CASSPQPGTVNTEAFF

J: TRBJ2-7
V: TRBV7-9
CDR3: CASSQDPAGGLIEEQYF

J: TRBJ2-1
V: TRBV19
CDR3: CASSISLWNEQFF

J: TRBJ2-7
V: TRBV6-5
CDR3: CASSSRRSSYEQYF

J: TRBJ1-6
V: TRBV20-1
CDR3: CSARHSRDSPLHF

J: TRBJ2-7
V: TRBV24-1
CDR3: CATSDLQRSEYYEQYF

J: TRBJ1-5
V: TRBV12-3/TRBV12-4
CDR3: CASSLGQRLVRGLPQHF

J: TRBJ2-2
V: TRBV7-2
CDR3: CASSPYQATGELFF

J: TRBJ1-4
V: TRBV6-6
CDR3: CASSDDSWDIREKLFF

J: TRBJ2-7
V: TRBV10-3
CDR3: CASKTTSGRPDEQYF

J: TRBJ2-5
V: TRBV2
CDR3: CASTQTRQGQETQYF

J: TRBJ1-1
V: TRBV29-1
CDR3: CSGSRGRNTETFF

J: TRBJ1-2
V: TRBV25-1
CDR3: CASSPGSRHYGYTF

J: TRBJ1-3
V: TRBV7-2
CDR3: CASSLITATSGNTIYF

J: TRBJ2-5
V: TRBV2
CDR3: CASHRDRAYQETQYF

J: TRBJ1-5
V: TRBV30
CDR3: CAWSSDTHGGNQPQHF

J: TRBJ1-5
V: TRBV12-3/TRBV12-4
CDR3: CASSDGQGEGQPQHF

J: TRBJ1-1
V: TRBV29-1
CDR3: CSVEGLGGMNTEAFF

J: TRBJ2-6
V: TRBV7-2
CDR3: CASSFSGWGRANVLTF

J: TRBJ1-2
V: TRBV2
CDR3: CASGGTGEGYTF

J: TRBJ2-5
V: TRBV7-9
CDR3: CASSPPDLRETQYF

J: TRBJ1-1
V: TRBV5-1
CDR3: CASSFTDRGSTEAFF